The T cell receptor (beta chain) described here comes from a study of T-cell reconstitution after alpha-beta-depleted transplantation in children. Findings and limits, study-wide: Diversity and T-cell counts at one year after transplant derived mostly from new T cells.

This clonotype was detected a few times. Its specificity is not known. V was pared by 3 bases and J by 9 bases, with 17 bases of the junction left unmatched. Looked up from germline, CDR1 is SQVTM and CDR2 is ANQGSEA. This CDR3 comprises 16 residues. The TCRbeta library was prepared with unique molecular identifiers. TCRdb recomputed calls from the PCR reads with MiXCR, one row per CDR3 protein. The repertoire holds around 110,000 distinct CDR3 sequences, 10% seen once, with 30% to 35% in the top ten. The sequence was collected from a boy between 2 and 10 years old with acute lymphoblastic leukemia, due to receive a stem cell transplant. The source material was PBMCs, sampled before TCRalphabeta/CD19-depleted stem cell transplant. This chain joins TRBV29-1 and TRBJ2-1; 7 bases line up with TRBD2. As DNA, the CDR3 is TGCAGCGTTGATAGCTTGGGAGGACTAGTTTTCGGTGAGCAGTTCTTC. As protein: CSVDSLGGLVFGEQFF.